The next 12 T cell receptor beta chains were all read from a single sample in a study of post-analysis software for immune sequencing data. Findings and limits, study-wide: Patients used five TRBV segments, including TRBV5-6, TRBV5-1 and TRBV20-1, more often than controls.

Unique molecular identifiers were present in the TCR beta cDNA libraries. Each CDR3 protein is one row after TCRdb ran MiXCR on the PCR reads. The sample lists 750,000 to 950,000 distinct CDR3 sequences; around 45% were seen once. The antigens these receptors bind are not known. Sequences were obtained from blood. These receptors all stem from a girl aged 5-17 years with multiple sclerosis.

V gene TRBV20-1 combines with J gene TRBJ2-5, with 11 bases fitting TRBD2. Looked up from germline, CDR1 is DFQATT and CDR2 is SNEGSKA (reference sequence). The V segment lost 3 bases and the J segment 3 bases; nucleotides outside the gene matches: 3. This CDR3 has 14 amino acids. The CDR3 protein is CSASLAGGKETQYF. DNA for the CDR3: TGCAGTGCTAGCCTAGCGGGAGGCAAAGAGACCCAGTACTTC.

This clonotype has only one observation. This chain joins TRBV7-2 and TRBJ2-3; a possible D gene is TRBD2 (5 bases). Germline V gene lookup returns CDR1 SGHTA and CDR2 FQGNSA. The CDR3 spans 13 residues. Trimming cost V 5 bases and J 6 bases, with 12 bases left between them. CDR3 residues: CASSREWVDTQYF. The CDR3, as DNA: TGTGCCAGCAGCAGGGAGTGGGTGGATACGCAGTATTTT.

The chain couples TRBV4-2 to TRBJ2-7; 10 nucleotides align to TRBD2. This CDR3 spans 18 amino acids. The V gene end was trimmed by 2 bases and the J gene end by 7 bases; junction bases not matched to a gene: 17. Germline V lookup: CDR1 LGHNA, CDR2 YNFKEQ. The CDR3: CASSQKGLTSGLYNEQYF. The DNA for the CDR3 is TGTGCCAGCAGCCAAAAGGGGCTGACTAGCGGGTTGTACAATGAGCAGTACTTC.

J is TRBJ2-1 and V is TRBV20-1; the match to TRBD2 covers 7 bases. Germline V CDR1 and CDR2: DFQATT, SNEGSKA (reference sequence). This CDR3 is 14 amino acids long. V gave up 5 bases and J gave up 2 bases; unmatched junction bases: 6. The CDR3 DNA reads TGCAGTGCTGTAAGCGGGAAAACCTACAATGAGCAGTTCTTC. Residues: CSAVSGKTYNEQFF.

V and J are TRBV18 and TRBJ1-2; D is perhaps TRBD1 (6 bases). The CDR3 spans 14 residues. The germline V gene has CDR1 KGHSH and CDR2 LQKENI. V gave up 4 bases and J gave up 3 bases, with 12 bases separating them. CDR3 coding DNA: TGTGCCAGCTCACGGACGGACAGCTACTATGGCTACACCTTC. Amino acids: CASSRTDSYYGYTF.

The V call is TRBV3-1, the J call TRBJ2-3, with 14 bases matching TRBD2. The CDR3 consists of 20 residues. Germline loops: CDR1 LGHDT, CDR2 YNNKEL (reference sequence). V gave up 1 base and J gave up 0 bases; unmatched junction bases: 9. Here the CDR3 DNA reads TGTGCCAGCAGCCAAGTTTTCGGACTAGCGGGAGGAACTAGCACAGATACGCAGTATTTT. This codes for CASSQVFGLAGGTSTDTQYF.

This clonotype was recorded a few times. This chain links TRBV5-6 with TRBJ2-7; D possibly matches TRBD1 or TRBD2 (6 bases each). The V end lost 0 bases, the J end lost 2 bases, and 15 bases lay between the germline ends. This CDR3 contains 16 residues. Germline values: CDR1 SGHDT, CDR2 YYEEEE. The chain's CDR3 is CASSLEIGGRTYEQYF. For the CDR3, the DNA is TGTGCCAGCAGCTTGGAGATTGGGGGGCGAACCTACGAGCAGTACTTC.

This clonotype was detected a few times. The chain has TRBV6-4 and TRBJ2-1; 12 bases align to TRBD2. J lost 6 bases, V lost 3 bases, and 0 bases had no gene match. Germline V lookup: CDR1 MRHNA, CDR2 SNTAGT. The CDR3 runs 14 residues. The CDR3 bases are TGTGCCAGCAGTGAACTAGCGGGAGGCAATGAGCAGTTCTTC. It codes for CASSELAGGNEQFF.

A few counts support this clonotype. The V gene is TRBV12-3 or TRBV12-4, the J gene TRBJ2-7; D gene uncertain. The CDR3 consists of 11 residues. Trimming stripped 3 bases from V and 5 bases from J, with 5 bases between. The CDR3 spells CASSFADEQYF. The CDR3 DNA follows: TGTGCCAGCAGTTTTGCCGACGAGCAGTACTTC.

In nucleotides, the CDR3 is TGTGCCAGCAGTCCCGGGACAGGGGTTGGGGCCAACGTCCTGACTTTC. It is translated as CASSPGTGVGANVLTF. This chain uses TRBV27 with TRBJ2-6; 10 positions agree with TRBD1. Germline CDR1 is MNHEY and CDR2 is SMNVEV (reference sequence). The V gene end was trimmed by 5 bases and the J gene end by 3 bases; junction bases not matched to a gene: 4. The CDR3 length is 16 residues.

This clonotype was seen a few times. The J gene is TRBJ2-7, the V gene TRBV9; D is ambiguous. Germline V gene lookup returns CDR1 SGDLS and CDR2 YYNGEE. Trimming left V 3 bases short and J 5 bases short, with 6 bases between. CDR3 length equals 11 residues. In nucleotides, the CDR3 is TGTGCCAGCAGCGCTGGGGACGAGCAGTACTTC. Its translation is CASSAGDEQYF.

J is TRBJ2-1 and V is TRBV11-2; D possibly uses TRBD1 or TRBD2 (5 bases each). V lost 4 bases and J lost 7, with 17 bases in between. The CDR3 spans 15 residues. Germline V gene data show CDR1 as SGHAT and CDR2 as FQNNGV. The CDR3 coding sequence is TGTGCCAGCAGCTCCCCCGGGGCGGGCTATAATGAGCAGTTCTTC. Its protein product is CASSSPGAGYNEQFF.